This T cell receptor (beta chain) is from a study of cytomegalovirus exposure and HLA in healthy donors. Whole-study results and caveats: Reportedly, diagnosis of cytomegalovirus status by the classifier showed high specificity and sensitivity.

Repertoires were generated with immunoSEQ multiplex PCR, while TCRdb's copy carries only in-frame clones and drops some. The table has roughly 150,000 clones, 86% seen once. Concerning this clone itself: Its antigen is undetermined.

The CDR3 runs to 12 residues. Germline V gene data show CDR1 as ENHRY and CDR2 as SYGVKD. The V end lost 4 bases, the J end lost 12 bases, and 13 bases lay between the germline ends. This chain joins TRBV10-3 and TRBJ2-1; D is perhaps TRBD2 (6 bases). Sequencing used PBMCs. This clonotype was obtained from a woman aged 18-29 years in good health and CMV-seronegative. CDR3 in DNA: TGTGCCATCAGTGTAACTAGCAGCGCGCAGTTCTTC. Translating it yields CAISVTSSAQFF.